This TCR beta chain was sequenced for a study of CXCR3-negative and CXCR3-positive naive CD8 T cells. Study context: Total TRB output reached 130 million or so reads, about 1.5 +/- 0.3 million per library.

Germline loops: CDR1 LNHDA, CDR2 SQIVND (reference sequence). The CDR3 runs 11 residues. Via 5' RACE with UMI labels, TRB cDNA libraries were prepared. After re-calling the 5' RACE reads, TCRdb lists one entry per CDR3 protein, DNA absent. The listing contains around 160,000 distinct CDR3 sequences. Overall study results and limits: Researchers report that CXCR3-positive naive cells carry more hydrophobic TRB CDR3s than CXCR3-negative naive cells.

Points on this clonotype: Antigen specificity is unknown.

Those CD8+ T cells considered naive were CD45RO-CCR7+CD27+CD95-. What was sequenced was naive CXCR3+ CD8+ T cells from blood. Specified subset: CD45RO-CCR7+CD27+CD95- naive CD8+ T cells expressing CXCR3 (TNR3+). The chain employs TRBV19 and TRBJ2-1; TCRdb names TRBD1, which stays unverified in the absence of DNA. This clonotype was sampled from a human donor in good health. Some clones in this sample may be carry-over from other donors' samples. The CDR3 loop is CASSWGDEQFF.